Following are 11 T cell receptor beta chains from one sample sequenced in a study of molecular identifiers for immune sequencing clone quantification (dated by TCRdb to 2017 to 2018). Libraries were built with PCR. Data came from a NextSeq 500. TCRdb handled the public reads itself, with Q25 trimming in fastp and clone calling in MiXCR, and kept productive beta chains. Each CDR3 protein appears once, grouped with its most common genes and DNA. The sample table records around 480,000 distinct CDR3 sequences; about a quarter of these occur just once. The ten biggest clones cover 0.7% to 0.9% of the sample. Sequences were obtained from naive CD8+ T cells from blood, with Jurkat cell RNA spiked in. In light of the paper, this sample's cell subset or site label describes: FACS-sorted CD8+CD4-CCR7+CD45RA+ naive T cells. The receptors stem from a human donor in good health. Some libraries in this study had Jurkat cell RNA spiked in.

About this clonotype: A read error may explain this, as a much larger clone is one base away. The rearrangement joins TRBV6-2 or TRBV6-3 to TRBJ1-1; possibly TRBD1 for D (6 bases). CDR1 and CDR2 (germline): MNHEY, SVGEGT. The CDR3 runs to 19 residues. Deletions cut 8 bases from V and 1 base from J, with 29 bases between. CDR3 DNA sequence: TGTGCCAGCCGCGCGCCTCCCCCCGTGCCCGGACAGTCGAACACTGAAGCTTTCTTT. Translating it yields CASRAPPPVPGQSNTEAFF.

This clonotype was counted at least ten times. The chain couples TRBV29-1 to TRBJ2-3; TRBD2 aligns across 8 bases. The CDR3 is made up of 21 amino acids. The germline V gene encodes CDR1 SQVTM and CDR2 ANQGSEA. After removal of 1 base from V and 7 bases from J, the junction contained 28 bases not matched to a gene. CDR3 coding DNA: TGCAGCGTTGAAGCGGGGGGGGTCCCAGGCAGCCCTCAACCCTGGGAGTATACGCAGTATTTT. This gives the protein CSVEAGGVPGSPQPWEYTQYF.

This clonotype was found a few times. The chain employs TRBV6-2 or TRBV6-3 and TRBJ2-5; no definite D call. Per the germline V gene, CDR1 is MNHEY and CDR2 is SVGEGT. V was cut by 2 bases and J by 5 bases, with 9 bases left in between. This CDR3 has 13 amino acids. The CDR3 DNA reads as TGTGCCAGCAGTTACGACCTTACGGAGACCCAGTACTTC. Its protein product is CASSYDLTETQYF.

The chain carries TRBV4-1 and TRBJ2-6, with TRBD1 as a possible D gene (5 bases). This CDR3 is 18 amino acids long. Trimming removed 1 base from V and 5 bases from J, with 18 bases in between. The germline CDR1 and CDR2 sequences are MGHRA and YSYEKL. CDR3 loop: CASSQGTRRPGWANVLTF. The CDR3 DNA reads TGCGCCAGCAGCCAAGGGACACGACGCCCTGGTTGGGCCAACGTCCTGACTTTC.

This rearrangement joins TRBV12-3 or TRBV12-4 to TRBJ1-1, with no clear D. This CDR3 contains 12 residues. Trimming took off 1 base at V and 8 bases at J, with 8 bases between the two ends. Written as DNA, the CDR3 is TGTGCCAGCAGTTTAGTCTACGGGGAAGCTTTCTTT. Translation: CASSLVYGEAFF.

V gene TRBV2 combines with J gene TRBJ1-3, with D uncertain. This CDR3 is built from 15 residues. Per germline, CDR1 SNHLY and CDR2 FYNNEI. Trimming took off 2 bases at V and 0 bases at J, with 8 bases between the two ends. CDR3 sequence: CASSEWPSSGNTIYF. The CDR3 coding sequence is TGTGCCAGCAGTGAATGGCCCTCCTCTGGAAACACCATATATTTT.

Points on this clonotype: The junction does not match germline at one end; this may be a read error. The chain has TRBV30 and TRBJ2-3, with 7 bases fitting TRBD1. This CDR3 contains 15 residues. From germline, CDR1 is GTSNPN and CDR2 SVGIG (reference sequence). The DNA of the CDR3 is TGTGCCTGGAGTGTTTTGACAGGGAACACAGATGCGCAGTATTTT. It codes for CAWSVLTGNTDAQYF.

This clonotype was observed at least ten times. The chain joins TRBV20-1 to TRBJ2-7; 12 bases are a match to TRBD2. V lost 1 base to trimming and J lost 2 bases; unmatched junction nucleotides: 0. Looked up from germline, CDR1 is DFQATT and CDR2 is SNEGSKA (reference sequence). The CDR3 consists of 14 residues. The CDR3 is CSARGTSGTYEQYF. In DNA, the CDR3 is TGCAGTGCTAGAGGGACTAGCGGGACCTACGAGCAGTACTTC.

In the case of this clonotype: An end of the junction does not agree with germline; a read error may underlie this. The genes are TRBV13 and TRBJ1-1; a possible D gene is TRBD1 (5 bases). The germline CDR1 and CDR2 sequences are PRHDT and FYEKMQ (reference sequence). There are 14 residues in the CDR3. CDR3 loop: CANSSGLMNTEAFF. CDR3 DNA: TGTGCCAACAGCTCGGGACTGATGAACACTGAAGCTTTCTTT.

This clonotype was detected only a few times. This sequence joins TRBV7-9 and TRBJ1-2; TRBD1 aligns across 7 bases. Looked up from germline, CDR1 is SEHNR and CDR2 is FQNEAQ (reference sequence). The V gene end was trimmed by 1 base and the J gene end by 2 bases; junction bases not matched to a gene: 1. The CDR3 extends over 14 amino acids. The CDR3 DNA is TGTGCCAGCAGCTTAGAGACAGGGAACTATGGCTACACCTTC. Protein sequence: CASSLETGNYGYTF.

The chain has TRBV24-1 and TRBJ2-3; D possibly matches TRBD1 or TRBD2 (5 bases each). Germline CDR1 and CDR2: KGHDR and SFDVKD. Trimming removed 5 bases from V and 2 bases from J, with 22 bases in between. The CDR3 extends over 18 amino acids. In nucleotides, the CDR3 is TGTGCCACCAGTGTGGGGGTCCTTGCGGGCGCGGACACAGATACGCAGTATTTT. Protein: CATSVGVLAGADTDTQYF.